These T cell receptor beta chains were read from a single sample in a study of shared clonotypes between healthy human individuals. The assay was immunoSEQ multiplex PCR, and TCRdb's table has in-frame clones only and misses some. There are over a million clones in the sample; roughly 95% occur only once, and 0.95% to 1.5% lies in the top ten. Sequencing input: naive CD4+ T cells sorted from blood. The receptor source for this set is a man aged 25 to 45 in good health. Each CDR3 is given with its conserved first and last residue. The D gene is left open where the match is weak. Some rows mark clone size as missing; the rest say once, few, many or name a class of expanded clone.

V gene,clone size,J gene,D gene,CDR3 DNA,CDR3 protein
TRBV28,once,TRBJ2-7,-,TGTGCCAGCAGTACGACAGGGGCGGGGGGCGCTTACGAGCAGTACTTC,CASSTTGAGGAYEQYF
TRBV9,-,TRBJ2-1,TRBD2,TGTGCCAGCAGCGTGGCTGGACTAGCGGGAGAGCAGTTCTTC,CASSVAGLAGEQFF
TRBV9,-,TRBJ2-1,-,TGTGCCAGCAGCGTAGCCATGGGGGGTTACAATGAGCAGTTCTTC,CASSVAMGGYNEQFF
TRBV29-1,-,TRBJ1-3,-,TGCAGCGTTGCGAAGGGGACTGGAAACACCATATATTTT,CSVAKGTGNTIYF
TRBV10-1,-,TRBJ2-5,-,TGCGCCAGCAGTGAGTCAGGGACATCTCAAGAGACCCAGTACTTC,CASSESGTSQETQYF
TRBV6-5,-,TRBJ2-5,TRBD1,TGTGCCAGCAGGGACAGGGATACCGGGGAGACCCAGTACTTC,CASRDRDTGETQYF
TRBV13,-,TRBJ2-7,-,TGTGCCAGCAGCCCCCGGGTAGGTTCCCGCTACTACGAGCAGTACTTC,CASSPRVGSRYYEQYF
TRBV7-8,-,TRBJ2-3,-,TGTGCCAGCAGCTCCACTAGCACTAGCACAGATACGCAGTATTTT,CASSSTSTSTDTQYF
TRBV5-1,-,TRBJ1-5,-,TGCGCCAGCAGCTGGGGCGTGGATAGCAATCAGCCCCAGCATTTT,CASSWGVDSNQPQHF
TRBV5-1,-,TRBJ2-1,TRBD2,TGCGCCAGCAGCTTGGGCCCCCGTGGGGGGGGATACAATGAGCAGTTCTTC,CASSLGPRGGGYNEQFF
TRBV11-2,-,TRBJ1-2,TRBD1,TGTGCCAGCAGCTCACTGGACAGGAGCACCTATGGCTACACCTTC,CASSSLDRSTYGYTF
TRBV6-1,-,TRBJ2-3,-,TGTGCCAGCAGTGAGACATGGGGGGGCAGATCCGGTACGCAGTATTTT,CASSETWGGRSGTQYF
TRBV27,-,TRBJ1-4,TRBD1,TGTGCCAGCAGGAGACAGGGAATTTACGAAAAACTGTTTTTT,CASRRQGIYEKLFF
TRBV5-1,-,TRBJ2-1,TRBD2,TGCGCCAGCAGCCCGGGACTAGCGGGAGGTTTAGAGCAGTTCTTC,CASSPGLAGGLEQFF
TRBV19,-,TRBJ1-5,-,TGTGCCAGTATGGTTGGGGGCATAAGCAATCAGCCCCAGCATTTT,CASMVGGISNQPQHF
TRBV27,-,TRBJ2-2,-,TGTGCCAGCAGTTTATTACGGGGGTTGAGTGCCGGGGAGCTGTTTTTT,CASSLLRGLSAGELFF
TRBV4-2,-,TRBJ2-5,-,TGTGCCAGCAGGGAGGGGGCTGCGGAGACCCAGTACTTC,CASREGAAETQYF
TRBV5-6,-,TRBJ2-7,TRBD1,TGTGCCAGCAGCCCGGACAGGGGGCATCTCGAGCAGTACTTC,CASSPDRGHLEQYF
TRBV6-1,-,TRBJ2-3,-,TGTGCCAGCAGTGCGGGCTTGAACACAGATACGCAGTATTTT,CASSAGLNTDTQYF
TRBV19,-,TRBJ2-7,-,TGTGCCAGTAGTACCCCATCTGGCAGGTCCTACGAGCAGTACTTC,CASSTPSGRSYEQYF
TRBV28,-,TRBJ1-4,-,TGTGCCAGCATCAAGACGCAAGGGGGTTATGAGTCGGAAAAACTGTTTTTT,CASIKTQGGYESEKLFF
TRBV10-3,-,TRBJ2-2,-,TGTGCCATCAGTGAGTCTAGGGCCAACGGGGAGCTGTTTTTT,CAISESRANGELFF
TRBV21-1,-,TRBJ2-2,-,TGTGCCAGCAGCTCAAGGACAGGGGCATCGACCGGGGAGCTGTTTTTT,CASSSRTGASTGELFF
TRBV2,-,TRBJ2-5,TRBD1,TGTGCCAGCCGACAGGGGGCGGGGGAGACCCAGTACTTC,CASRQGAGETQYF
TRBV7-9,-,TRBJ1-2,-,TGTGCCAGCAGCTTAGAGGACAGCCTTAACTATGGCTACACCTTC,CASSLEDSLNYGYTF
TRBV6-6,once,TRBJ1-2,-,TGTGCCAGCAGTTACTCGATGCGCGAGCCCGGGGACACCTTC,CASSYSMREPGDTF
TRBV19,-,TRBJ2-2,-,TGTGCCAGTAGTATAGTACACACCCGGGCCGGGGAGCTGTTTTTT,CASSIVHTRAGELFF
TRBV6-1,-,TRBJ2-7,-,TGTGCCAGCAGAGAATCCGGGACGGGGCCCGGTGGGCAGTACTTC,CASRESGTGPGGQYF